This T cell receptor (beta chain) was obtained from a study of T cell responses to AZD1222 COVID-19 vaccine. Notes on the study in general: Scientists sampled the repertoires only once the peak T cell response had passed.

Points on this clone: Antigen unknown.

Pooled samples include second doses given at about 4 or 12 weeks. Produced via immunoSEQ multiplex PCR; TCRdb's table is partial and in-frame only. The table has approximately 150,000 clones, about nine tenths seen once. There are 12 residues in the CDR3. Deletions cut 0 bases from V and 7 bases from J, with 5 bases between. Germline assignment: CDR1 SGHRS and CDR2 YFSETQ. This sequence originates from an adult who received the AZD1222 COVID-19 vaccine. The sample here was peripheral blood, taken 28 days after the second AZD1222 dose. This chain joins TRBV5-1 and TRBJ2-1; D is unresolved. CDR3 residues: CASSLASNEQFF. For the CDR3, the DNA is TGCGCCAGCAGCTTGGCTTCTAATGAGCAGTTCTTC.